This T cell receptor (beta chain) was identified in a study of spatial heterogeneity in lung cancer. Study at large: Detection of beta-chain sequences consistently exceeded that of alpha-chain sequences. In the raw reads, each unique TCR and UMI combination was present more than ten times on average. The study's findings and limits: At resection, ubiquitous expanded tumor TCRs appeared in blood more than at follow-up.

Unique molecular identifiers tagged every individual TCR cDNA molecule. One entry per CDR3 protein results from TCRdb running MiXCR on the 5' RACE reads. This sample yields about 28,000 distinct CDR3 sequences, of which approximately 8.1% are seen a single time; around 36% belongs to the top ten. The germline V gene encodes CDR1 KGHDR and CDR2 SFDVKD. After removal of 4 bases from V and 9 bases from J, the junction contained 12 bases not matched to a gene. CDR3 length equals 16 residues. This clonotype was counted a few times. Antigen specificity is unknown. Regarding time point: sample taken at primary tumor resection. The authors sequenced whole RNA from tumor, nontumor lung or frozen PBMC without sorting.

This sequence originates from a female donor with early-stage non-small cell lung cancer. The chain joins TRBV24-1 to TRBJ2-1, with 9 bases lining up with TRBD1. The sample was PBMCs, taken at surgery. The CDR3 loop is CATSELTGTGRAEQFF. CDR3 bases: TGTGCCACCAGTGAGCTTACCGGGACAGGGAGGGCTGAGCAGTTCTTC.